This TCR beta chain stems from a study of shared T cell receptors in the human thymus. Assay: immunoSEQ multiplex PCR; the TCRdb copy retains only in-frame clones and omits some. The sample contains some 720,000 clones, 88% of which appear only once. The trim removed 1 base at V and 5 bases at J, leaving 17 bases unmatched. Germline values: CDR1 SGDLS, CDR2 YYNGEE. CDR3 length: 19 amino acids. The data also belong to a second study, concerning human thymus T cells. That paper adds: Corrective surgery for congenital heart defects was being performed on the healthy Finnish infants who served as donors. During corrective heart surgery, resections were taken, and the thymus tissue came from them. Biased V and J segment usage appeared in thymus and peripheral blood. Related reports documented highly overlapping thymic repertoires among unrelated individuals.

The rearrangement joins TRBV9 to TRBJ2-2; 7 nucleotides agree with TRBD2. The origin of this receptor is a boy under two years old with a congenital heart defect. Sequences were obtained from thymocytes. CDR3 DNA sequence: TGTGCCAGCAGCGTATACCCCTTAGGGGCGGGAGTAGGAACCGGGGAGCTGTTTTTT. Its protein is CASSVYPLGAGVGTGELFF.